The 26 T cell receptor beta chains reported below all come from one sample, sequenced in a study of T cells after yellow fever vaccination. TCRdb independently ran MiXCR on the 5' RACE reads; one entry per CDR3 protein. Among roughly 240,000 distinct CDR3 sequences listed, around 6.7% were seen once. The specimen comprised CD4+ T cells sorted from PBMCs, sampled on the day of the yellow fever booster vaccination. The origin of the receptors is a man younger than 45 who received the YFV17D yellow fever vaccine.

This clonotype was counted at least ten times. The V call is TRBV20-1, the J call TRBJ2-1; D might be TRBD1 (6 bases). This CDR3 is built from 11 residues. CDR1 is DFQATT, CDR2 SNEGSKA, per germline (reference sequence). Trimming removed 6 bases from V and 4 bases from J, with 7 bases in between. CDR3 loop: CSAGGYNEQFF. The CDR3 DNA is TGCAGTGCAGGGGGTTACAATGAGCAGTTCTTC.

This clonotype appeared a few times. This chain uses TRBV12-3 or TRBV12-4 with TRBJ2-7; tentatively, D is TRBD2 (5 bases). The CDR3 loop spans 14 amino acids. V gave up 4 bases and J gave up 5 bases, with 15 bases separating them. CDR3 bases: TGTGCCAGCAGTTCCGACGGAGGAGTAGACGAGCAGTACTTC. This translates into CASSSDGGVDEQYF.

This clonotype was counted a few times. The chain's CDR3 is CASSISGGHTGELFF. The DNA of the CDR3 is TGTGCCAGTAGTATTAGTGGCGGACACACCGGGGAGCTGTTTTTT. The rearrangement joins TRBV19 to TRBJ2-2; no clear D. CDR1 LNHDA and CDR2 SQIVND come from the germline V gene (reference sequence). The CDR3 loop spans 15 amino acids. V lost 3 bases and J lost 3, with 11 bases in between.

This clonotype was detected many times. This chain links TRBV7-9 with TRBJ2-1; TRBD1 is a possible D gene (5 bases). V lost 0 bases and J 1 base, leaving 7 bases between the germline ends. Germline assignment: CDR1 SEHNR and CDR2 FQNEAQ (reference sequence). CDR3 length equals 15 residues. The CDR3 nucleotides read TGTGCCAGCAGCTTAGCTGGACAATCCTACAATGAGCAGTTCTTC. It is translated as CASSLAGQSYNEQFF.

Many counts were recorded for this clonotype. The gene calls are TRBV7-9 and TRBJ2-2; TRBD2 matches 8 bases. From germline, CDR1 is SEHNR and CDR2 FQNEAQ (reference sequence). The CDR3 totals 17 residues. The J segment lost 8 bases and the V segment lost 5 bases, leaving 16 bases of the junction unmatched. The CDR3 loop reads CASSQYPGLDQGGELFF. In nucleotides, the CDR3 is TGTGCCAGCAGCCAATATCCGGGACTAGACCAAGGAGGGGAGCTGTTTTTT.

Worth noting for this clonotype: This may be a read error: a much more frequent sequence differs by one nucleotide. The chain is built from TRBV5-1 and TRBJ2-7, with 7 nucleotides matching TRBD1. This CDR3 is built from 14 residues. Germline V lookup: CDR1 SGHRS, CDR2 YFSETQ. J gave up 3 bases and V 1 base, and 4 bases lay outside the gene matches. The CDR3 DNA reads TGCGCCAGCAGCTTGCAGGGGGTGCACTACGAGCAGTACTTC. Amino acid sequence: CASSLQGVHYEQYF.

In this sample, this clonotype turned up many times. The rearrangement uses TRBV6-6 and TRBJ2-3; the D is unclear. Trimming removed 5 bases at V and 2 bases at J, with 5 bases between. The CDR3 consists of 12 residues. Germline V gene lookup returns CDR1 MNHNY and CDR2 SVGAGI (reference sequence). The CDR3 is CASSTNTDTQYF. CDR3 in DNA: TGTGCCAGCAGTACAAACACAGATACGCAGTATTTT.

There are a few counts of this clonotype. The V gene is TRBV6-4, the J gene TRBJ1-2; D not resolved. Trimming stripped 0 bases from V and 7 bases from J, with 3 bases between. CDR3 length equals 11 residues. The V gene's germline CDR1 is MRHNA and CDR2 SNTAGT. The CDR3 sequence: CASSDSRGYTF. The CDR3 DNA reads as TGTGCCAGCAGTGACTCGCGTGGCTACACCTTC.

At least ten counts were recorded for this clonotype. The chain combines TRBV29-1 with TRBJ2-1; 9 bases line up with TRBD2. The CDR3 extends over 16 amino acids. CDR1 and CDR2 (germline): SQVTM, ANQGSEA. The V and J ends lost 0 bases and 1 base, in that order; junction bases with no gene match: 4. CDR3 region: CSVEDWLAGSYNEQFF. The CDR3 nucleotides are TGCAGCGTTGAAGATTGGCTAGCGGGATCCTACAATGAGCAGTTCTTC.

This clonotype has a count of ten or more. CDR3 sequence: CASTPLGTDTQYF. As DNA, the CDR3 is TGTGCCAGCACCCCCCTGGGTACAGATACGCAGTATTTT. The gene calls are TRBV12-3 or TRBV12-4 and TRBJ2-3; D is unclear. This CDR3 is built from 13 residues. Trimming removed 7 bases at V and 3 bases at J, with 11 bases between.

This clonotype was observed at least ten times. The V call is TRBV20-1, the J call TRBJ2-7; TRBD1 matches 11 bases. The CDR3 spans 13 residues. The ends lost 3 bases at V and 4 bases at J; junction bases unmatched: 2. Germline V gives CDR1 DFQATT, CDR2 SNEGSKA (reference sequence). The chain's CDR3 is CSARGQGGYEQYF. The CDR3 coding sequence is TGCAGTGCTAGGGGACAGGGGGGGTACGAGCAGTACTTC.

Worth noting for this clonotype: One end of the junction fails to match germline, which may point to a read error. The gene calls are TRBV5-4 and TRBJ2-3; TRBD2 aligns across 9 bases. The CDR3 contains 15 residues. Germline lookup yields CDR1 SGHNT and CDR2 YYREEE (reference sequence). DNA for the CDR3: TGTGCCAGCAGCTTCGGCGGGAGGGCCACATATACGCAGTATTTT. This sequence encodes CASSFGGRATYTQYF.

This clonotype was seen more than once but under ten times. The chain couples TRBV29-1 to TRBJ2-3, with 11 positions matching TRBD1. Germline V gene data show CDR1 as SQVTM and CDR2 as ANQGSEA. Trimming cost V 3 bases and J 5 bases; bases outside gene matches: 7. The CDR3 runs 15 residues. The CDR3 reads CSVDGTGGFGDTQYF. The CDR3 DNA follows: TGCAGCGTTGATGGGACAGGGGGATTTGGAGATACGCAGTATTTT.

This clonotype was detected ten times or more. The CDR3 loop reads CASRAPMADTQYF. The DNA for the CDR3 is TGTGCCAGCCGAGCACCGATGGCAGATACGCAGTATTTT. J is TRBJ2-3 and V is TRBV27; the D is unclear. This CDR3 spans 13 amino acids. Germline-derived CDR1 and CDR2 are MNHEY and SMNVEV (reference sequence). Trimming removed 8 bases from V and 4 bases from J, with 13 bases in between.

This clonotype was counted only a few times. The V gene is TRBV5-4, the J gene TRBJ2-3, with a tentative D call TRBD2 (6 bases). Trimming cost V 7 bases and J 2 bases, with 20 bases left between them. The V gene's germline CDR1 is SGHNT and CDR2 YYREEE (reference sequence). The CDR3 consists of 16 residues. The CDR3 DNA reads as TGTGCCAGCTCCACTGGGCCGCCTAGCGTCACAGATACGCAGTATTTT. Amino acid sequence: CASSTGPPSVTDTQYF.

The table lists this clonotype with many counts. The V gene is TRBV7-2, the J gene TRBJ1-1, with D possibly TRBD1 on 6 matching bases. Trimming took 3 bases from V and 1 from J, leaving 6 bases between them. The CDR3 runs to 13 residues. CDR1 SGHTA and CDR2 FQGNSA come from the germline V gene. CDR3 DNA: TGTGCCAGCAGCTTGACAGGGAACACTGAAGCTTTCTTT. Protein product: CASSLTGNTEAFF.

This rearrangement joins TRBV4-2 to TRBJ2-3; D tentatively fits TRBD1 or TRBD2 (6 bases each). Germline V gives CDR1 LGHNA, CDR2 YNFKEQ. Trimming stripped 0 bases from V and 1 base from J, with 11 bases between. The CDR3 has 16 residues. CDR3 sequence reads: CASSQDPGARTDTQYF. CDR3 sequence (DNA): TGTGCCAGCAGCCAAGATCCGGGGGCCCGCACAGATACGCAGTATTTT.

This clonotype was seen a handful of times. The chain is built from TRBV20-1 and TRBJ2-3; TRBD1 agrees at 8 bases. CDR3 length equals 14 residues. V lost 3 bases, J lost 3 bases, and 5 bases stayed unmatched. In germline, CDR1 is DFQATT, CDR2 SNEGSKA (reference sequence). The CDR3 sequence is CSARGTGSTDTQYF. The CDR3 nucleotides read TGCAGTGCTAGGGGGACAGGTTCTACAGATACGCAGTATTTT.

This clonotype has only a few counts. CDR3 nucleotide sequence: TGTGCCACCAGCCCCGGGACTCGTCAGGAGACCCAGTACTTC. It specifies CATSPGTRQETQYF. The chain is built from TRBV15 and TRBJ2-5; maybe TRBD2 (6 bases). In germline, CDR1 is LNHNV, CDR2 YYDKDF (reference sequence). Trimming removed 5 bases at V and 5 bases at J, with 15 bases between. The CDR3 covers 14 residues.

This clonotype turned up a few times. The J gene is TRBJ2-1, the V gene TRBV4-3, with TRBD2 matching 12 bases. The CDR3 runs to 15 residues. Per germline, CDR1 LGHNA and CDR2 YSLEER. The V and J ends lost 3 bases and 6 bases, in that order; junction bases with no gene match: 3. The CDR3 region is CASSQTSGSSNEQFF. As DNA, the CDR3 is TGCGCCAGCAGCCAGACTAGCGGGAGCTCCAATGAGCAGTTCTTC.

This sequence joins TRBV11-2 and TRBJ1-6; a weak D match, TRBD1 (6 bases). The ends were cut back, 6 bases at V and 5 bases at J, with 11 bases in the middle. CDR3 size: 14 residues. Germline lookup yields CDR1 SGHAT and CDR2 FQNNGV. In DNA form, the CDR3 reads TGTGCCAGCAGACCAGACAGGAATAATTCACCCCTCCACTTT. Translated, it gives CASRPDRNNSPLHF.

This chain joins TRBV5-1 and TRBJ2-5, with 7 bases aligning to TRBD1. Germline lookup yields CDR1 SGHRS and CDR2 YFSETQ. Trimming cost V 0 bases and J 2 bases; bases outside gene matches: 4. The length of the CDR3 is 15 residues. As DNA, the CDR3 is TGCGCCAGCAGCTTGGGGGACAGCAGACAAGAGACCCAGTACTTC. Residues: CASSLGDSRQETQYF.

This clonotype was counted at least ten times. The junction differs from germline at one of its ends, possibly a read error. The genes are TRBV7-7 and TRBJ2-2, with 7 bases fitting TRBD1. The germline V gene has CDR1 SSHAT and CDR2 FNYEAQ (reference sequence). CDR3 length: 14 residues. CDR3 nucleotide sequence: TGTGCTAGCAGCCGCGACAGGGCGGCCGGGGAGCTGTTTTTT. Its translation is CASSRDRAAGELFF.

This clonotype was recorded a few times. V is TRBV12-3 or TRBV12-4 and J is TRBJ1-2; TRBD1 matches 9 bases. The CDR3 is 15 residues long. J lost 6 bases, V lost 2 bases, and 7 bases had no gene match. The CDR3 coding sequence is TGTGCCAGCAGTTTATCGGGACAGGGTCCTAATGGCTACACCTTC. It translates to CASSLSGQGPNGYTF.

Ten or more counts support this clonotype. The genes are TRBV2 and TRBJ2-5; 7 bases are a match to TRBD1. With 7 bases clipped from V and 2 bases from J, the junction kept 7 bases outside the gene matches. Germline V CDR1 and CDR2: SNHLY, FYNNEI. The CDR3 length is 14 residues. The CDR3 protein is CASNTRQGQETQYF. In DNA form, the CDR3 reads TGTGCCAGCAACACAAGACAGGGACAAGAGACCCAGTACTTC.

This clonotype has more than one count but fewer than ten. V and J are TRBV6-2 or TRBV6-3 and TRBJ2-1; 13 nucleotides align to TRBD2. The CDR3 runs to 16 residues. J was trimmed by 6 bases and V by 6 bases; bases with no gene match: 8. Looked up from germline, CDR1 is MNHEY and CDR2 is SVGEGT. The CDR3 here is CASRPPGTSGINEQFF. The CDR3 DNA reads as TGTGCCAGCAGACCACCTGGGACTAGCGGGATCAATGAGCAGTTCTTC.